This T cell receptor (beta chain) was retrieved from a study of CD8 T cells in Susac syndrome. Germline loops: CDR1 SGHRS, CDR2 YFSETQ. This CDR3 spans 17 amino acids. The V end was cut by 2 bases, the J end by 0 bases, with 17 bases between. Study-wide results and caveats: An acknowledgment was made by the study that its TCR sequencing and HLA analysis involved relatively few individuals.

TCR beta sequencing covered blood CD8+ and CD4+ T cells. While CD8+ and CD4+ T cells were isolated negatively, TEMRA cells were enriched by FACS. Random hexamers served to reverse transcribe about 0.5 to 1 ug RNA. An immunoSEQ multiplex PCR amplified TCR beta CDR3 over 54 Vbeta and 13 Jbeta. MiXCR, applied by TCRdb to the immunoSEQ multiplex PCR reads, yields one record per CDR3 protein. Of approximately 230,000 distinct CDR3 sequences detected, roughly 95% appear once; the ten largest clones hold 0.065% to 0.08%. A note on this clonotype: What it recognizes is unknown.

This TCR came from a human donor with multiple sclerosis. The chain employs TRBV5-1 and TRBJ1-1; D may be TRBD1 (5 bases). Material for sequencing was CD4+ T cells from PBMCs. In DNA, the CDR3 is TGCGCCAGCAGCTTCAGTTTCAGGGCGGGTATGAACACTGAAGCTTTCTTT. It yields the protein CASSFSFRAGMNTEAFF.